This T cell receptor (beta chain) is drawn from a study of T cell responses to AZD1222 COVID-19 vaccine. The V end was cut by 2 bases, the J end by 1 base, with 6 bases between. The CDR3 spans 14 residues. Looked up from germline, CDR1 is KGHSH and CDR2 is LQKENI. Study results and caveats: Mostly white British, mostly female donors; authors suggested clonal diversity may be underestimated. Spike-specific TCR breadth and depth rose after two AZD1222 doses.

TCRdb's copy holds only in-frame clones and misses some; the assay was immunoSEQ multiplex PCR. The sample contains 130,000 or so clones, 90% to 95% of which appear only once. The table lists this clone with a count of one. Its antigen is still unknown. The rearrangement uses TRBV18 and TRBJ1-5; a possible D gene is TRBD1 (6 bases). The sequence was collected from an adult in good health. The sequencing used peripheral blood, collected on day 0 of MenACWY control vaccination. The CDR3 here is CASSPDRSNQPQHF. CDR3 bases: TGTGCCAGCTCACCAGACAGGAGCAATCAGCCCCAGCATTTT. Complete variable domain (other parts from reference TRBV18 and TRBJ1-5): NAGVMQNPRHLVRRRGQEARLRCSPMKGHSHVYWYRQLPEEGLKFMVYLQKENIIDESGMPKERFSAEFPKEGPSILRIQQVVRGDSAAYFCASSPDRSNQPQHFGDGTRLSIL.